These 7 T cell receptor beta chains came from one sample sequenced in a study of blood T cell repertoires in COVID-19 (dated by TCRdb to the early 2020s). The protocol used for the library was the immunoSEQ multiplex PCR assay. This immuneACCESS table, as held by TCRdb, lists in-frame sequences with V and J called but not all clones. Of the missing ones, under half trace to an unresolved V gene in checked studies; the others have no known cause. In this sample the table shows fewer than 200,000 clones, roughly nine tenths of which occur a single time. The ten largest make up 1.5% to 2% of the sample. The sample taken for sequencing was peripheral blood. Source of these receptors: a man younger than 35 who had recovered from COVID-19.

This clone was seen once. The chain recombines TRBV11-2 with TRBJ2-5; D unresolved. The CDR3 is 15 amino acids. V shed 2 bases and J shed 5 bases, with 15 bases lying between them. Per the germline V gene, CDR1 is SGHAT and CDR2 is FQNNGV. The CDR3 DNA reads as TGTGCCAGCAGCTTATTTGGTCACTCGCGGGAGACCCAGTACTTC. It specifies CASSLFGHSRETQYF.

This clone was counted a few times. The chain combines TRBV6-2 or TRBV6-3 with TRBJ1-5; D gene ambiguous. The germline V and J ends were trimmed by 6 bases and 5 bases, with 17 bases remaining between them. The CDR3 totals 15 residues. Germline CDR1 MNHEY, CDR2 SVGEGT. The CDR3 spells CASSAGTEDHQPQHF. The CDR3, as DNA: TGTGCCAGCAGCGCCGGAACAGAAGACCATCAGCCCCAGCATTTT.

J is TRBJ1-1 and V is TRBV2; TRBD1 matches 7 bases. The length of the CDR3 is 16 residues. The J segment lost 0 bases and the V segment lost 3 bases, leaving 7 bases of the junction unmatched. The germline V gene encodes CDR1 SNHLY and CDR2 FYNNEI. The CDR3 DNA reads TGTGCCAGCAGTGAGATAGACAGGGTCATGAACACTGAAGCTTTCTTT. Translating gives CASSEIDRVMNTEAFF.

This clone was observed a single time. This sequence joins TRBV19 and TRBJ1-4; tentative D call: TRBD1 (5 bases). The CDR3 has 14 residues. The V gene lost 3 bases and the J gene lost 5 bases, with 10 bases spanning the gap. Germline loops: CDR1 LNHDA, CDR2 SQIVND (reference sequence). In DNA, the CDR3 is TGTGCCAGTAGTATGAGGCGGGGCAATGAAAAACTGTTTTTT. Residues: CASSMRRGNEKLFF.

This chain joins TRBV9 and TRBJ2-7, with 8 bases that match TRBD1. Germline assignment: CDR1 SGDLS and CDR2 YYNGEE. This CDR3 contains 15 residues. V was clipped by 5 bases and J by 3 bases; unmatched bases: 10. Here the CDR3 DNA reads TGTGCCAGCAGTGGGGGCGGACAGGGACTCTACGAGCAGTACTTC. Translated, it gives CASSGGGQGLYEQYF.

The gene calls are TRBV5-1 and TRBJ1-1, with D perhaps matching TRBD1 (5 bases). This CDR3 has 16 residues. Trimming removed 0 bases from V and 0 bases from J, with 12 bases in between. In germline, CDR1 is SGHRS, CDR2 YFSETQ. This chain's CDR3 is CASSLVGQGLNTEAFF. The DNA of the CDR3 is TGCGCCAGCAGCTTGGTGGGGCAGGGCCTGAACACTGAAGCTTTCTTT.

This clone occurred once. The V call is TRBV4-3, the J call TRBJ2-5, with a possible D match to TRBD2 (6 bases). The CDR3 runs 18 residues. V was cut by 0 bases and J by 2 bases, with 19 bases left in between. Germline V gene data show CDR1 as LGHNA and CDR2 as YSLEER. The CDR3 reads CASSQDYRGVGTQETQYF. CDR3 coding DNA: TGCGCCAGCAGCCAAGATTACCGGGGAGTGGGGACTCAAGAGACCCAGTACTTC.